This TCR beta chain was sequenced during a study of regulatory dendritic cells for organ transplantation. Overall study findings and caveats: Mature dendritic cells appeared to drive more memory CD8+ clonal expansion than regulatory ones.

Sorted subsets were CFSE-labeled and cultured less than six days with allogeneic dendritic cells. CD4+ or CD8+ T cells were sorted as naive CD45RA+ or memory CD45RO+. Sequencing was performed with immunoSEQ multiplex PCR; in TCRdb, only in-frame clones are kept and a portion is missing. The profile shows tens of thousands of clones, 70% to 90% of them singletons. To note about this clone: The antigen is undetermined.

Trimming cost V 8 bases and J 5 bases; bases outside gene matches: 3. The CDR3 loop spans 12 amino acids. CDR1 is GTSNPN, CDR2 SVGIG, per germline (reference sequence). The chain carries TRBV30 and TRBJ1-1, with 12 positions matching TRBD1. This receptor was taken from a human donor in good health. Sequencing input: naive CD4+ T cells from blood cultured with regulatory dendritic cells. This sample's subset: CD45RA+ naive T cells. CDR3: CARDRGQTEAFF. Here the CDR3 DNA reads TGTGCCCGGGACAGGGGGCAGACTGAAGCTTTCTTT.